A selection of T cell receptor beta chains follows, all from one sample in a study of blood T cell repertoires in COVID-19. Measured with immunoSEQ multiplex PCR; TCRdb has only the in-frame clones, and not every one. The sample yields about 140,000 clones, 80% to 90% seen once. Sequencing was done on a sample of peripheral blood. These receptors were taken from a woman aged 45-65 years with acute or convalescent COVID-19. Both conserved end residues are part of each CDR3. A D gene is named only where the DNA matches it firmly. Only part of the rows carry a size: once, few, many, or a class if the clone is expanded.

clone_size j_call v_call d_call cdr3_aa cdr3_nt
- TRBJ1-5 TRBV19 TRBD1 CASIAGTGIGLGNQPQHF TGTGCCAGTATTGCCGGGACAGGGATTGGACTTGGCAATCAGCCCCAGCATTTT
- TRBJ2-3 TRBV5-8 TRBD2 CASSSGLAGYSTDTQYF TGTGCCAGCAGCTCCGGACTAGCGGGATATAGCACAGATACGCAGTATTTT
- TRBJ1-4 TRBV30 - CAWNWGGSLNEKLFF TGTGCCTGGAACTGGGGGGGCAGCTTAAATGAAAAACTGTTTTTT
- TRBJ1-5 TRBV9 TRBD1 CASSVAHDRGQPQHF TGTGCCAGCAGCGTAGCCCATGACAGGGGGCAGCCCCAGCATTTT
- TRBJ2-5 TRBV5-1 - CASSLDGGGNSETQYF TGCGCCAGCAGCTTGGACGGCGGGGGCAACTCGGAGACCCAGTACTTC
- TRBJ2-3 TRBV24-1 TRBD2 CATSDVGTSGGIYTDTQYF TGTGCCACCAGTGACGTGGGGACTAGCGGGGGGATATACACAGATACGCAGTATTTT
- TRBJ1-2 TRBV18 TRBD1 CASSPDRGHGYTF TGTGCCAGCTCACCCGACAGGGGGCATGGCTACACCTTC
- TRBJ1-5 TRBV4-2 - CASSLLGGVSNQPQHF TGTGCCAGCAGCCTTCTTGGAGGGGTCAGCAATCAGCCCCAGCATTTT
- TRBJ1-1 TRBV7-2 TRBD1 CASGGQGHATTEAFF TGTGCCAGCGGGGGACAGGGGCACGCTACCACTGAAGCTTTCTTT
- TRBJ1-2 TRBV7-2 TRBD1 CASGLVQGENYGYTF TGTGCCAGCGGCTTAGTACAGGGGGAGAACTATGGCTACACCTTC
- TRBJ1-4 TRBV12-5 - CASGLVREKLFF TGTGCTAGTGGTTTGGTGAGGGAAAAACTGTTTTTT
- TRBJ2-2 TRBV4-1 TRBD1 CASSHTPGQANTGELFF TGCGCCAGCAGCCATACCCCGGGACAGGCCAACACCGGGGAGCTGTTTTTT
- TRBJ1-5 TRBV28 - CASSLRQPQHF TGTGCCAGCAGTTTACGTCAGCCCCAGCATTTT
once TRBJ2-7 TRBV20-1 TRBD2 CSARGIAGDYF TGCAGTGCTAGAGGAATAGCGGGAGATTACTTC
- TRBJ1-2 TRBV6-6 - CASSEGDYGYTF TGTGCCAGCAGTGAGGGGGACTATGGCTACACCTTC
- TRBJ2-7 TRBV5-1 TRBD2 CASSFGLAGVNEQYF TGCGCCAGCAGCTTCGGACTAGCGGGAGTTAACGAGCAGTACTTC
- TRBJ1-1 TRBV9 - CASSVWPDTEAFF TGTGCCAGCAGCGTATGGCCAGACACTGAAGCTTTCTTT
- TRBJ2-1 TRBV18 TRBD2 CASSSNGLAGSNEQFF TGTGCCAGCTCATCCAACGGACTAGCGGGATCCAATGAGCAGTTCTTC
once TRBJ1-3 TRBV9 - CASSGHAGNTIYF TGTGCCAGCAGTGGCCACGCTGGAAACACCATATATTTT
- TRBJ2-1 TRBV5-6 - CASSLDWQGHSYNEQFF TGTGCCAGCAGCTTGGACTGGCAGGGACACTCCTACAATGAGCAGTTCTTC
- TRBJ1-1 TRBV3-1/TRBV3-2 - CASSQGGNTEAFF TGTGCCAGCAGCCAAGGAGGGAACACTGAAGCTTTCTTT
- TRBJ2-1 TRBV21-1 - CASSTTGSSYNEQFF TGTGCCAGCAGCACGACAGGGAGCTCCTACAATGAGCAGTTCTTC
- TRBJ1-1 TRBV28 - CASGGEAGNAFF TGTGCCAGCGGGGGGGAAGCTGGAAATGCTTTCTTT
once TRBJ2-7 TRBV27 TRBD1 CASSAGTGGYEQYF TGTGCCAGCAGTGCCGGGACAGGGGGTTACGAGCAGTACTTC
- TRBJ2-7 TRBV4-2 TRBD2 CASSQELAGGINEQYF TGTGCCAGCAGCCAAGAACTAGCGGGGGGGATAAACGAGCAGTACTTC
- TRBJ1-1 TRBV19 - CASSGIPTRREGEAFF TGTGCCAGTAGCGGAATCCCGACACGCCGAGAGGGTGAAGCTTTCTTT
- TRBJ2-2 TRBV19 TRBD2 CASSRTSGRGANTGELFF TGTGCCAGTAGTAGGACTAGCGGGAGGGGGGCGAACACCGGGGAGCTGTTTTTT
- TRBJ2-3 TRBV28 TRBD2 CASSLIAGRGPDTQYF TGTGCCAGCAGTTTAATCGCGGGGAGGGGCCCAGATACGCAGTATTTT
- TRBJ2-3 TRBV27 - CASTIQVGSDTQYF TGTGCCAGCACTATACAGGTGGGATCGGATACGCAGTATTTT
- TRBJ2-1 TRBV18 TRBD2 CASSPPSSGRSYNEQFF TGTGCCAGCTCACCTCCCTCTAGCGGGAGATCCTACAATGAGCAGTTCTTC
once TRBJ2-7 TRBV12-3/TRBV12-4 - CASSSGQPYEQYF TGTGCCAGTTCCTCTGGACAACCCTACGAGCAGTACTTC
- TRBJ2-5 TRBV7-2 - CASSSSTGGGGRETQYF TGTGCCAGCAGCTCCTCTACAGGGGGGGGCGGTCGGGAGACCCAGTACTTC
- TRBJ2-7 TRBV11-2 TRBD2 CASTTTAGGYEQYF TGTGCCAGCACCACCACAGCGGGAGGCTACGAGCAGTACTTC
- TRBJ1-3 TRBV6-5 TRBD1 CASNPREGAGYTIYF TGTGCCAGCAACCCTCGGGAGGGGGCTGGATACACCATATATTTT
- TRBJ1-1 TRBV18 - CASSPPGGPATEAFF TGTGCCAGCTCACCACCGGGCGGGCCTGCTACTGAAGCTTTCTTT
- TRBJ1-1 TRBV6-5 - CASSYSWSGKNTEAFF TGTGCCAGCAGTTACTCTTGGAGCGGGAAGAACACTGAAGCTTTCTTT
- TRBJ2-2 TRBV5-1 - CASSFVTGQRSGELFF TGCGCCAGCAGCTTCGTTACAGGCCAACGGTCCGGGGAGCTGTTTTTT
- TRBJ1-2 TRBV7-9 - CASSLGDTGGYTF TGTGCCAGCAGCTTAGGAGACACAGGTGGCTACACCTTC
- TRBJ1-5 TRBV14 - CASSQDPGRDRGNSGENQPQHF TGTGCCAGCAGCCAAGACCCGGGAAGGGATCGCGGTAACAGCGGGGAGAATCAGCCCCAGCATTTT